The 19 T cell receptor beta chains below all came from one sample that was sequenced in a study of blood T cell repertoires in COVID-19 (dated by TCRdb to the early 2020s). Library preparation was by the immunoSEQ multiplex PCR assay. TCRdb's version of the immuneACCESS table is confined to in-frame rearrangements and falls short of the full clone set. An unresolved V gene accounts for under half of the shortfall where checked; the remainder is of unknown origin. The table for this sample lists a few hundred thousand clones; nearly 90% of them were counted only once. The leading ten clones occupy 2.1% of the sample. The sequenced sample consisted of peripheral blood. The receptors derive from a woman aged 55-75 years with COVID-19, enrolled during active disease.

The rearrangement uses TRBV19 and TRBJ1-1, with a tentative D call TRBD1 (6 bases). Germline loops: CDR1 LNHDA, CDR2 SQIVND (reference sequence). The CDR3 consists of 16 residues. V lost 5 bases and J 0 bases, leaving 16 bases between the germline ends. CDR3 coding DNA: TGTGCCAGTAGTGTTCGGACAGTTAGGGTGAACACTGAAGCTTTCTTT. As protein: CASSVRTVRVNTEAFF.

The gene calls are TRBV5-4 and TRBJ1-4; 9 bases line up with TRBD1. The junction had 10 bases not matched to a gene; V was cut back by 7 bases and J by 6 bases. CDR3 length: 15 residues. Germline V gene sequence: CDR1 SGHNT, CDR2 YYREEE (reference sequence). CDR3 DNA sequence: TGTGCCAGCCACGTGCGGGGACAGGGCTATGAAAAACTGTTTTTT. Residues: CASHVRGQGYEKLFF.

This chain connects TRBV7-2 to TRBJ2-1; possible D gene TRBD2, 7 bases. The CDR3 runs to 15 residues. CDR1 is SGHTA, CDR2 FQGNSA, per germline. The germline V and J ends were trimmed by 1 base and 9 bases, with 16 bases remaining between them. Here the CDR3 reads CASSLDGGPGFEQFF. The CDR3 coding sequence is TGTGCCAGCAGCTTAGACGGGGGGCCTGGCTTTGAGCAGTTCTTC.

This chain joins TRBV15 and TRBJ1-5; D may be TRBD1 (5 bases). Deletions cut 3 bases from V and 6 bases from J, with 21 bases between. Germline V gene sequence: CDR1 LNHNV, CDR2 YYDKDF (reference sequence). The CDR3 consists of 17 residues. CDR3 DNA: TGTGCCACCAGCAGGGGGCCGACAGCGAATCGGCTTCAGCCCCAGCATTTT. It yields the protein CATSRGPTANRLQPQHF.

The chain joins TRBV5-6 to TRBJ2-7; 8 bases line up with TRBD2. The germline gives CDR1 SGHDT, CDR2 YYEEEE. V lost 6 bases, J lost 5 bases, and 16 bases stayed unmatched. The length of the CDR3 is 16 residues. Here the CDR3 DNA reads TGTGCCAGCATCAAATGGGGGCCTAGCGGGTGGGACGAGCAGTACTTC. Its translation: CASIKWGPSGWDEQYF.

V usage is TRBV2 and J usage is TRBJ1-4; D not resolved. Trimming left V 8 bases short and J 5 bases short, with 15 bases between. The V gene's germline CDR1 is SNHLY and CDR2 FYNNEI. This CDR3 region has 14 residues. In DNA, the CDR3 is TGTGCCAGCTCCCTTAGGACGGGGAATGAAAAACTGTTTTTT. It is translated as CASSLRTGNEKLFF.

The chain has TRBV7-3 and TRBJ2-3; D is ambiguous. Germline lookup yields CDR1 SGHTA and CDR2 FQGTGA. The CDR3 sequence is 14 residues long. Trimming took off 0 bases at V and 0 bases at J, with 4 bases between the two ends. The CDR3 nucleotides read TGTGCCAGCAGCTTAACCCGGAGCACAGATACGCAGTATTTT. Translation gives CASSLTRSTDTQYF.

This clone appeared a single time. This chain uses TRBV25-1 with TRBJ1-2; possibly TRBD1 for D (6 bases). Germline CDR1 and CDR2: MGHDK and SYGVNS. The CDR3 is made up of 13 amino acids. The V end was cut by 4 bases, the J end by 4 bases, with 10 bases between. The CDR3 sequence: CASSGRGTYGYTF. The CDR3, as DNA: TGTGCCAGCAGTGGTAGGGGGACCTATGGCTACACCTTC.

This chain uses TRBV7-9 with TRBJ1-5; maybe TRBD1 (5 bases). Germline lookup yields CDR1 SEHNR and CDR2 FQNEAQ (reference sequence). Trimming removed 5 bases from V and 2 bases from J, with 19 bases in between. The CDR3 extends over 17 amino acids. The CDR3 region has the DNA TGTGCCAGCAGCCCCTCAAAGGTTGGCAGGGGCAATCAGCCCCAGCATTTT. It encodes CASSPSKVGRGNQPQHF.

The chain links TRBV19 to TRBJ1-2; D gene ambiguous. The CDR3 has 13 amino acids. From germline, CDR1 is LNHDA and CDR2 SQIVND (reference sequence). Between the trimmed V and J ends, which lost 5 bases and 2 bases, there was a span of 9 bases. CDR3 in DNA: TGTGCCAGTAGTCAGAGGGAGAACTATGGCTACACCTTC. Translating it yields CASSQRENYGYTF. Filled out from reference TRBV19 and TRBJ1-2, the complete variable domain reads DGGITQSPKYLFRKEGQNVTLSCEQNLNHDAMYWYRQDPGQGLRLIYYSQIVNDFQKGDIAEGYSVSREKKESFPLTVTSAQKNPTAFYLCASSQRENYGYTFGSGTRLTVV.

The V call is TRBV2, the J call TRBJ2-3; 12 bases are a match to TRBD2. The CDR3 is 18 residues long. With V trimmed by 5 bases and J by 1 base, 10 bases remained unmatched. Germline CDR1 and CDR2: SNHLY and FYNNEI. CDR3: CASSHRLAGATGTDTQYF. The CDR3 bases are TGTGCCAGCAGTCACAGACTAGCGGGGGCCACAGGCACAGATACGCAGTATTTT.

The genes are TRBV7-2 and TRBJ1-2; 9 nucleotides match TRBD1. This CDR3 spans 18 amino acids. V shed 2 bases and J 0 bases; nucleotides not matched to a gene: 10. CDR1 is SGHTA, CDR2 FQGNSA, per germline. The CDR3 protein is CASSLPYLTGGSNYGYTF. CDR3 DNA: TGTGCCAGCAGCTTACCTTACTTGACAGGGGGATCTAACTATGGCTACACCTTC.

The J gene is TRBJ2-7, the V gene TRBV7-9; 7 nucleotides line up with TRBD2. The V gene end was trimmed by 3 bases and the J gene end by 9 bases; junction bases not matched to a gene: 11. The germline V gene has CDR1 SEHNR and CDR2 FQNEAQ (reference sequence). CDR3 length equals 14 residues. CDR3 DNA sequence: TGTGCCAGCAGCTTCGCTCGGGAGGCTACGGGGCAGTACTTC. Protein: CASSFAREATGQYF. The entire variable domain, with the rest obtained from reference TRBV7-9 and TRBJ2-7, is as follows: DTGVSQNPRHKITKRGQNVTFRCDPISEHNRLYWYRQTLGQGPEFLTYFQNEAQLEKSRLLSDRFSAERPKGSFSTLEIQRTEQGDSAMYLCASSFAREATGQYFGPGTRLTVT.

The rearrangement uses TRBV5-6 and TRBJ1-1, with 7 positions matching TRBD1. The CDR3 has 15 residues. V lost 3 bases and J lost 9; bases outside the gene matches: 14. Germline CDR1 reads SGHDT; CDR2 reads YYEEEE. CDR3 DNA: TGTGCCAGCAGCTCAAGGGGGCTGCTGAAGTATCAAGCTTTCTTT. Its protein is CASSSRGLLKYQAFF.

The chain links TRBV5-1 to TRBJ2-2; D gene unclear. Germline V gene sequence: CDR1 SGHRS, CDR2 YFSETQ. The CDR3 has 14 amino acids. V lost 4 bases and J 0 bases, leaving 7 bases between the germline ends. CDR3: CASSKRPNTGELFF. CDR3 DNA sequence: TGCGCCAGCAGCAAGAGGCCGAACACCGGGGAGCTGTTTTTT.

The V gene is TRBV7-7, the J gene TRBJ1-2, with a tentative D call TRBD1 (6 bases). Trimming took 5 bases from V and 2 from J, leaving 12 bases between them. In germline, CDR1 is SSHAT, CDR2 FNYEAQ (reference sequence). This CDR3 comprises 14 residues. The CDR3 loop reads CASSHGDRNYGYTF. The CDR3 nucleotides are TGTGCCAGCAGCCATGGTGACAGGAACTATGGCTACACCTTC. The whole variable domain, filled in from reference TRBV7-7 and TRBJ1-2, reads GAGVSQSPRYKVTKRGQDVTLRCDPISSHATLYWYQQALGQGPEFLTYFNYEAQPDKSGLPSDRFSAERPEGSISTLTIQRTEQRDSAMYRCASSHGDRNYGYTFGSGTRLTVV.

For the CDR3, the DNA is TGTGCCAGCAGCGCTACCCCCCGGGGAACTGAAGCTTTCTTT. Protein: CASSATPRGTEAFF. The chain couples TRBV7-3 to TRBJ1-1; D call uncertain. V gave up 5 bases and J gave up 5 bases, with 15 bases separating them. This CDR3 is built from 14 residues. Germline loops: CDR1 SGHTA, CDR2 FQGTGA.

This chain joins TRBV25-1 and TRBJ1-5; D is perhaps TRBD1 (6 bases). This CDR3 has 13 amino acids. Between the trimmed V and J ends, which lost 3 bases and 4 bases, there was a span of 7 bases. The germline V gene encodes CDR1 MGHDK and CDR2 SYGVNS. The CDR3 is CASSDQGNQPQHF. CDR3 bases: TGTGCCAGCAGTGACCAGGGGAATCAGCCCCAGCATTTT.

CDR3 region: CASSTTGIGHYGYTF. The CDR3 nucleotides are TGCGCCAGCAGCACAACAGGGATTGGGCACTATGGCTACACCTTC. The chain uses TRBV5-1 and TRBJ1-2; D might be TRBD1 (6 bases). Trimming removed 4 bases at V and 3 bases at J, with 16 bases between. The CDR3 is made up of 15 amino acids. The V gene's germline CDR1 is SGHRS and CDR2 YFSETQ.